This TCR beta chain was profiled in a study of cytomegalovirus exposure and HLA in healthy donors. A multiplex PCR was run with 60 Vbeta primers and 13 Jbeta primers. The method was immunoSEQ multiplex PCR; TCRdb's version includes in-frame clones alone and lacks a portion of them. This table holds 160,000 or so clones, roughly four fifths found once. The ends were cut back, 1 base at V and 2 bases at J, with 7 bases in the middle. Germline values: CDR1 SGHVS, CDR2 FQNEAQ. CDR3 length equals 14 residues. Regarding this clone: Its antigen is not known.

The study, taken as a whole, reports: Differences between HLA loci emerged in a later analysis of TCR association rates, with DRB1 most and HLA-C fewest. The CMV antigen specificity of a few CMV-associated chains was confirmed through in vitro analysis.

The chain combines TRBV7-8 with TRBJ2-3; no clear D. Sample: PBMCs. This clonotype was obtained from a female donor in good health and CMV-seronegative. The CDR3 spells CASSLGVNTDTQYF. CDR3 in DNA: TGTGCCAGCAGCTTAGGCGTCAACACAGATACGCAGTATTTT.